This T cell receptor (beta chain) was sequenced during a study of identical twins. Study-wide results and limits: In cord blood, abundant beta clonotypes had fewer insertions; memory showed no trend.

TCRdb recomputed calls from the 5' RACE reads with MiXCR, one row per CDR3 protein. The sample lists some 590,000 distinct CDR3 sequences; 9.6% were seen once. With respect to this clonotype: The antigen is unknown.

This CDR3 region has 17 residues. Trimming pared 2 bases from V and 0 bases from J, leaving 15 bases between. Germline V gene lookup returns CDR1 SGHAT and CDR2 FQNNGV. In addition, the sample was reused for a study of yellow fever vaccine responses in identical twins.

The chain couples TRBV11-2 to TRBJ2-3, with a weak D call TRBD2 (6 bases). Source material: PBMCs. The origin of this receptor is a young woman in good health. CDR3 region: CASSLNRRDLSTDTQYF. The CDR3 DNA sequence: TGTGCCAGCAGCTTAAATAGGAGGGATCTTAGCACAGATACGCAGTATTTT.